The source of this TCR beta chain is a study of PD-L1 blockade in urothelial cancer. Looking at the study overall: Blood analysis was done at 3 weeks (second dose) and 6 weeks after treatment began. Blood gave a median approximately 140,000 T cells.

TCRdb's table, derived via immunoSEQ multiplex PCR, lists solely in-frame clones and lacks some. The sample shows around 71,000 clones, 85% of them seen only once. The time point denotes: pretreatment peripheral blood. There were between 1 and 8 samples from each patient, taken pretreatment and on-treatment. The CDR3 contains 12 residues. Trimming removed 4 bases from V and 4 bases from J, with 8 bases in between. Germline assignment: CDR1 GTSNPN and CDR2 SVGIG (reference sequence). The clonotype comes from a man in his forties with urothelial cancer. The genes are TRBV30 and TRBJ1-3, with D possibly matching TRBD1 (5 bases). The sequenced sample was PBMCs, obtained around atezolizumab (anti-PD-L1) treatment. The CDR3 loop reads CAWNDRGNTIYF. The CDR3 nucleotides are TGTGCCTGGAACGACAGAGGAAACACCATATATTTT.